The clone carrying this T cell receptor beta chain was seen just once. The record originates from a study of cytomegalovirus exposure and HLA in healthy donors. Study summary: An earlier analysis identified 120 million or so unique TCR beta sequences in 150 million to 200 million T cells.

PCR used 60 Vbeta primers and 13 Jbeta primers. Profiling relied on immunoSEQ multiplex PCR, and the TCRdb table lists in-frame clones only, not all of them. The table has approximately 210,000 clones, about 87% seen once. V lost 7 bases to trimming and J lost 3 bases, with 19 bases between them. Germline CDR1 and CDR2: PRHDT and FYEKMQ (reference sequence). The CDR3 length is 15 residues. This chain joins TRBV13 and TRBJ2-7; D possibly corresponds to TRBD2 (5 bases). This sequence was found in a woman between 18 and 30 years old in good health and CMV-seronegative. Material: PBMCs. Written as DNA, the CDR3 is TGTGCCAGCACCCCCCCGGAAGCGGCAATCTACGAGCAGTACTTC. Translated: CASTPPEAAIYEQYF.